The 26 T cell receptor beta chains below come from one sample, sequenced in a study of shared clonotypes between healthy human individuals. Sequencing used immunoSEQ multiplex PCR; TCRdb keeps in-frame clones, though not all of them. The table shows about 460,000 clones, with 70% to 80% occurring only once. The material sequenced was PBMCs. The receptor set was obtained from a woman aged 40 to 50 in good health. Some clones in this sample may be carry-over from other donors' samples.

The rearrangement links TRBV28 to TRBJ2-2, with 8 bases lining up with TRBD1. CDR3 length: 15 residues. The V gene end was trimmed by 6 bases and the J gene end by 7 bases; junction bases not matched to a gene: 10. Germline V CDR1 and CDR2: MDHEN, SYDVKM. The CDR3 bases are TGTGCCAGCAGCCTGGTGGACAGGGACGACGGGGAGCTGTTTTTT. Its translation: CASSLVDRDDGELFF.

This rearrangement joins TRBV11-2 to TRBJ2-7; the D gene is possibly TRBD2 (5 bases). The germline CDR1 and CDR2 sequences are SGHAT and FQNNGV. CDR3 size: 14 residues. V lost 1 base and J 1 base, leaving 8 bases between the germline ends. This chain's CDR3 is CASSLAGKSYEQYF. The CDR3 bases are TGTGCCAGCAGCTTAGCGGGGAAGTCCTACGAGCAGTACTTC.

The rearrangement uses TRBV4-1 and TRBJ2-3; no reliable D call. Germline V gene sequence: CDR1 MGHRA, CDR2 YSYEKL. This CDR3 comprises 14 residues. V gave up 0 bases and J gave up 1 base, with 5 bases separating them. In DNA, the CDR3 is TGCGCCAGCAGCCAAGATTTCCGCACAGATACGCAGTATTTT. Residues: CASSQDFRTDTQYF.

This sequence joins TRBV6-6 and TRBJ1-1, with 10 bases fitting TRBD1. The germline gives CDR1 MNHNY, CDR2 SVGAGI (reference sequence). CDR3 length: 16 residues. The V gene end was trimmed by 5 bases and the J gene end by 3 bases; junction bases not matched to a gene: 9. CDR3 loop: CASSLGVGQGDTEAFF. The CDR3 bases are TGTGCCAGCAGTCTCGGAGTAGGACAGGGGGACACTGAAGCTTTCTTT.

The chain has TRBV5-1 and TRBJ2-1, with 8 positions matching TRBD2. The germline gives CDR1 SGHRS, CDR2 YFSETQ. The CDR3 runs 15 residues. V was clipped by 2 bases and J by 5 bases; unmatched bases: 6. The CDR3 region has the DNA TGCGCCAGCAGCTTCGTAGCGGGAAGCCACAATGAGCAGTTCTTC. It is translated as CASSFVAGSHNEQFF.

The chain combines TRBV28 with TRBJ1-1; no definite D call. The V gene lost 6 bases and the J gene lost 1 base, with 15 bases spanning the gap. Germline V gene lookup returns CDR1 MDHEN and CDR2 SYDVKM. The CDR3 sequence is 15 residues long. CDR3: CASRPSARGNTEAFF. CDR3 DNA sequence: TGTGCCAGCAGGCCCAGCGCCCGGGGGAACACTGAAGCTTTCTTT.

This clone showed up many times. CDR3 sequence: CASSSRPMEETQYF. CDR3 bases: TGTGCCAGCAGCTCCAGGCCCATGGAGGAGACCCAGTACTTC. The rearrangement links TRBV7-2 to TRBJ2-5; no definite D call. This CDR3 has 14 amino acids. Between the trimmed V and J ends, which lost 4 bases and 5 bases, there was a span of 14 bases. Germline loops: CDR1 SGHTA, CDR2 FQGNSA.

The CDR3 sequence is CASSSRGSGYSNQPQHF. The DNA of the CDR3 is TGTGCCAGCAGCTCTCGGGGGTCCGGCTATAGCAATCAGCCCCAGCATTTT. V is TRBV7-8 and J is TRBJ1-5, with a possible D match to TRBD1 (5 bases). The CDR3 length is 17 residues. V was clipped by 4 bases and J by 0 bases, with 16 bases between them. CDR1 is SGHVS and CDR2 is FQNEAQ in the germline V gene. Full variable domain (outside the CDR3, taken from reference TRBV7-8 and TRBJ1-5): GAGVSQSPRYKVAKRGQDVALRCDPISGHVSLFWYQQALGQGPEFLTYFQNEAQLDKSGLPSDRFFAERPEGSVSTLKIQRTQQEDSAVYLCASSSRGSGYSNQPQHFGDGTRLSIL.

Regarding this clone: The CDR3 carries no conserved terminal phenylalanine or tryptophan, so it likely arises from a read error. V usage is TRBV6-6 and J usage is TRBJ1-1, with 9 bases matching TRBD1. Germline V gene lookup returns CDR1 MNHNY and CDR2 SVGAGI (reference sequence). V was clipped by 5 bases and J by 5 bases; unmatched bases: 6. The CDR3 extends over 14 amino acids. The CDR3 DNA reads TGTGCCAGCAGTACCGGACAGGGGTTGACTGAAGCTTTCGTT. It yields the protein CASSTGQGLTEAFV.

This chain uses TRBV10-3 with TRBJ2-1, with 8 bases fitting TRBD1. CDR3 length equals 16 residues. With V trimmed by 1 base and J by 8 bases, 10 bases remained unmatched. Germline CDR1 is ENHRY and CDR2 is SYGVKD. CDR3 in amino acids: CAISEWRGQDVDEQFF. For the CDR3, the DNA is TGTGCCATCAGTGAGTGGAGGGGACAGGATGTCGATGAGCAGTTCTTC.

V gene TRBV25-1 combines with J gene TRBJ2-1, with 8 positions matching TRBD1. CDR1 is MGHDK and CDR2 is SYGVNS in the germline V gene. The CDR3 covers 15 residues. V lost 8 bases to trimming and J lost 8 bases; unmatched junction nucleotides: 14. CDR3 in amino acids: CASGRKGRGHDEQFF. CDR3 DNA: TGTGCCAGCGGACGGAAGGGCAGGGGGCACGATGAGCAGTTCTTC.

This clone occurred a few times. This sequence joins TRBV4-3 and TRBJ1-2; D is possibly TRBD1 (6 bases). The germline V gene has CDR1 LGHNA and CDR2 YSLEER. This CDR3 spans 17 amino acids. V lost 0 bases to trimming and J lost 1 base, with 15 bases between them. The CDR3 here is CASSQELTGGLNYGYTF. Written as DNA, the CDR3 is TGCGCCAGCAGCCAAGAATTGACAGGCGGACTTAACTATGGCTACACCTTC.

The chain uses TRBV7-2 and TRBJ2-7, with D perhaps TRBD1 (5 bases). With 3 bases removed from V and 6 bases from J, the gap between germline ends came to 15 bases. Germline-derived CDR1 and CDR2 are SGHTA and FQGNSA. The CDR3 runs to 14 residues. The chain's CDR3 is CASSLGQWKGEQYF. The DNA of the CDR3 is TGTGCCAGCAGCTTGGGGCAATGGAAGGGCGAGCAGTACTTC. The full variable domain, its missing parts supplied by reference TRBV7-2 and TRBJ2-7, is GAGVSQSPSNKVTEKGKDVELRCDPISGHTALYWYRQSLGQGLEFLIYFQGNSAPDKSGLPSDRFSAERTGGSVSTLTIQRTQQEDSAVYLCASSLGQWKGEQYFGPGTRLTVT.

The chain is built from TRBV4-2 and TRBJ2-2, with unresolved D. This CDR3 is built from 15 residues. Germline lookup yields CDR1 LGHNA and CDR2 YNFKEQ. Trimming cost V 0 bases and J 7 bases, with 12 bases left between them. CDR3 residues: CASSQDLDIGGELFF. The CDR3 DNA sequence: TGTGCCAGCAGCCAAGATCTTGATATCGGCGGGGAGCTGTTTTTT.

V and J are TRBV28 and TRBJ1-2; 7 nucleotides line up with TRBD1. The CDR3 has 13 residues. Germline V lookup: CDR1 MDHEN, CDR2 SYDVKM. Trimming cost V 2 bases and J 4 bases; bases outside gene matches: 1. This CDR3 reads CASSLAGGYGYTF. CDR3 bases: TGTGCCAGCAGTTTAGCAGGGGGCTATGGCTACACCTTC.

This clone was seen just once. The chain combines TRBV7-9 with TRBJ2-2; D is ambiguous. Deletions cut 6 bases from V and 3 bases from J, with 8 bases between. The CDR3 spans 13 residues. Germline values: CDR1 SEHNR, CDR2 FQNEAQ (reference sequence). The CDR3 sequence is CASSPSYTGELFF. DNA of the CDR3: TGTGCCAGCAGTCCGTCCTACACCGGGGAGCTGTTTTTT.

In DNA, the CDR3 is TGTGCCAGCTCACCACCAGGGGCTGGGGACACTGAAGCTTTCTTT. It yields the protein CASSPPGAGDTEAFF. V usage is TRBV18 and J usage is TRBJ1-1; TRBD1 might be the D (5 bases). The CDR3 length is 15 residues. The V gene's germline CDR1 is KGHSH and CDR2 LQKENI. Trimming removed 0 bases at V and 3 bases at J, with 11 bases between.

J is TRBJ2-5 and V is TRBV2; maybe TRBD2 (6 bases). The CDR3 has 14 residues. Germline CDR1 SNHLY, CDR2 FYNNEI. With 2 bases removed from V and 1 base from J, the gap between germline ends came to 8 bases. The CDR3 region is CASSEYGGQETQYF. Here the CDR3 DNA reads TGTGCCAGCAGTGAATACGGGGGCCAAGAGACCCAGTACTTC.

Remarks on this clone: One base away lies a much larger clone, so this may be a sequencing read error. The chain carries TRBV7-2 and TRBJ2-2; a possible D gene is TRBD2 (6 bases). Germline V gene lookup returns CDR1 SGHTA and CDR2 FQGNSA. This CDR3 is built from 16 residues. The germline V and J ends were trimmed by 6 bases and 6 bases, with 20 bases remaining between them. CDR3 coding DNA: TGTGCCAGCAGAAGGGAGGCGCTTGCTCCAGCCGGGGAGCTGTTTTTT. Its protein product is CASRREALAPAGELFF.

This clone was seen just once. The CDR3 coding sequence is TGCGCCAGCTGTCGGCGGGGGGTCGGCGACGAGCAGTACTTC. Protein: CASCRRGVGDEQYF. V gene TRBV5-1 combines with J gene TRBJ2-7; 8 bases agree with TRBD2. Germline assignment: CDR1 SGHRS and CDR2 YFSETQ. This CDR3 spans 14 amino acids. V lost 7 bases to trimming and J lost 5 bases; unmatched junction nucleotides: 11.

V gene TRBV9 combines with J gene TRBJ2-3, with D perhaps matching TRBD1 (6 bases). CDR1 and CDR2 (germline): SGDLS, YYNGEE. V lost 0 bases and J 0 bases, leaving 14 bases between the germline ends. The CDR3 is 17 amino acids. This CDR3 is CASSVAGGQPSTDTQYF. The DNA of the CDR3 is TGTGCCAGCAGCGTAGCTGGAGGACAGCCTAGCACAGATACGCAGTATTTT.

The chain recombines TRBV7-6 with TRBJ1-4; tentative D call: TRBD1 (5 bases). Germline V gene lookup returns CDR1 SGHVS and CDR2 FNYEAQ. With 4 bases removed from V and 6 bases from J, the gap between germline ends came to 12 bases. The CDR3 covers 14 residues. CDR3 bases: TGTGCCAGCAGCTCTGGGGGTGTCTATGAAAAACTGTTTTTT. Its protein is CASSSGGVYEKLFF.

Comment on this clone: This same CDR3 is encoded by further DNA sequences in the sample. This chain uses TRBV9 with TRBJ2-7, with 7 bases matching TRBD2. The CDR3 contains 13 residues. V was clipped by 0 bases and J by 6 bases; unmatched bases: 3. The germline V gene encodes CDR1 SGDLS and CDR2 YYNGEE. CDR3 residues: CASSVGLAGEQYF. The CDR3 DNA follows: TGTGCCAGCAGCGTAGGACTAGCCGGCGAGCAGTACTTC.

CDR3 residues: CASSPSPGSLGTEAFF. CDR3 in DNA: TGTGCCAGCAGCCCTTCCCCCGGGAGCCTTGGAACTGAAGCTTTCTTT. V and J are TRBV13 and TRBJ1-1; D ambiguous. Germline CDR1 reads PRHDT; CDR2 reads FYEKMQ (reference sequence). V was cut by 5 bases and J by 5 bases, with 21 bases left in between. CDR3 length equals 16 residues.

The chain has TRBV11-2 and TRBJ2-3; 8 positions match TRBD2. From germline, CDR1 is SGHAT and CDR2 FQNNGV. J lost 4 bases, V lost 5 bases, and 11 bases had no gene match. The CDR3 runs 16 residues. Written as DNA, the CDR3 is TGTGCCAGCAGCCCCCTGCGGCTAGCGGGCTCAGATACGCAGTATTTT. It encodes CASSPLRLAGSDTQYF.

DNA of the CDR3: TGTGCCATCCGGCCCAATGAGGGGACAGGAGGCTACACCTTC. Its translation is CAIRPNEGTGGYTF. The chain joins TRBV10-3 to TRBJ1-2; TRBD1 aligns across 8 bases. The CDR3 is made up of 14 amino acids. The ends lost 8 bases at V and 8 bases at J; junction bases unmatched: 13. Germline loops: CDR1 ENHRY, CDR2 SYGVKD.